Listed here are 20 T cell receptor beta chains from one sample, sequenced in a study of T-cell memory formation after mild COVID-19. TCRdb re-analysed the 5' RACE reads in MiXCR, keeping a single row per CDR3 protein. The sample lists approximately 260,000 distinct CDR3 sequences, roughly 18% seen once, with 23% in the top ten. The sequenced sample consisted of PBMCs or a T cell subset sorted from them (not recorded which). The source of these receptors is a man aged 18 to 29 who had mild COVID-19 (a few samples of this study predate the infection). Cell type and time point are not known.

This clonotype came up many times. The chain combines TRBV5-6 with TRBJ2-3; 8 positions agree with TRBD1. This CDR3 has 16 residues. V was clipped by 1 base and J by 4 bases; unmatched bases: 8. Germline loops: CDR1 SGHDT, CDR2 YYEEEE. The CDR3 is CASSLRQGAISDTQYF. In nucleotides, the CDR3 is TGTGCCAGCAGCTTGCGTCAGGGGGCAATATCAGATACGCAGTATTTT.

The rearrangement joins TRBV20-1 to TRBJ2-5, with 8 bases fitting TRBD2. The CDR3 totals 14 residues. J was trimmed by 1 base and V by 6 bases; bases with no gene match: 7. The V gene's germline CDR1 is DFQATT and CDR2 SNEGSKA (reference sequence). The CDR3 loop reads CSAGRGGPQETQYF. Written as DNA, the CDR3 is TGCAGTGCAGGCCGGGGGGGCCCCCAAGAGACCCAGTACTTC.

This clonotype was seen only a few times. The chain uses TRBV10-1 and TRBJ2-2; a weak D match, TRBD1 (5 bases). This CDR3 spans 14 amino acids. Deletions cut 6 bases from V and 1 base from J, with 9 bases between. Germline-derived CDR1 and CDR2 are WNHNN and SYGVQD (reference sequence). CDR3 nucleotide sequence: TGCGCCAGCAGACTCGACAGGAACACCGGGGAGCTGTTTTTT. Translated, it gives CASRLDRNTGELFF.

The rearrangement uses TRBV6-5 and TRBJ2-3; 12 nucleotides line up with TRBD1. V was pared by 6 bases and J by 4 bases, with 8 bases of the junction left unmatched. The CDR3 covers 16 residues. Germline V gene sequence: CDR1 MNHEY, CDR2 SVGAGI. CDR3 bases: TGTGCCAGCAGGTCCGGGACAGGGGGCGCAGCAGATACGCAGTATTTT. It encodes CASRSGTGGAADTQYF.

The gene calls are TRBV25-1 and TRBJ2-1; 7 nucleotides match TRBD2. This CDR3 region has 13 residues. Germline assignment: CDR1 MGHDK and CDR2 SYGVNS. Losses at the gene ends were 1 base for V and 10 bases for J; bases not matched to a gene: 4. The CDR3: CASSEWEGYEQFF. The CDR3 bases are TGTGCCAGCAGTGAATGGGAGGGGTACGAGCAGTTCTTC.

The chain couples TRBV19 to TRBJ2-2; D is possibly TRBD2 (6 bases). V dropped 5 bases and J dropped 7 bases, with 17 bases sitting between them. From germline, CDR1 is LNHDA and CDR2 SQIVND (reference sequence). This CDR3 region has 15 residues. The CDR3 nucleotides are TGTGCCAGTAGTCCCGGGACTTTCTTACTCGGGGAGCTGTTTTTT. This encodes CASSPGTFLLGELFF. Combining the CDR3 with reference TRBV19 and TRBJ2-2 gives the whole variable domain DGGITQSPKYLFRKEGQNVTLSCEQNLNHDAMYWYRQDPGQGLRLIYYSQIVNDFQKGDIAEGYSVSREKKESFPLTVTSAQKNPTAFYLCASSPGTFLLGELFFGEGSRLTVL.

V and J are TRBV10-3 and TRBJ2-5, with D tentatively TRBD1 or TRBD2 (5 bases each). Germline CDR1 ENHRY, CDR2 SYGVKD. This CDR3 has 14 residues. V lost 6 bases to trimming and J lost 5 bases, with 16 bases between them. The CDR3 reads CAISGTGLGETQYF. As DNA, the CDR3 is TGTGCCATCAGCGGGACCGGGCTAGGGGAGACCCAGTACTTC.

The chain links TRBV7-6 to TRBJ2-7; the D gene is possibly TRBD1 (6 bases). Germline V gene data show CDR1 as SGHVS and CDR2 as FNYEAQ. CDR3 length equals 15 residues. V was cut by 1 base and J by 3 bases, with 13 bases left in between. The CDR3 DNA follows: TGTGCCAGCAGCTTAGGGGCGAAAGGGGGCTACGAGCAGTACTTC. Protein sequence: CASSLGAKGGYEQYF.

The V call is TRBV7-2, the J call TRBJ1-5, with 8 positions matching TRBD1. From germline, CDR1 is SGHTA and CDR2 FQGNSA. This CDR3 region has 16 residues. Germline trimming cut 2 bases from V and 1 base from J; bases unmatched to any gene: 4. CDR3 amino acids: CASSLISGGSNQPQHF. In DNA form, the CDR3 reads TGTGCCAGCAGCTTAATATCAGGGGGCAGCAATCAGCCCCAGCATTTT.

The sample holds one count of this clonotype. The chain joins TRBV12-3 or TRBV12-4 to TRBJ2-7; D might be TRBD1 (6 bases). The CDR3 contains 14 residues. Trimming stripped 6 bases from V and 4 bases from J, with 16 bases between. CDR3 loop: CASRLQGLGYEQYF. In DNA, the CDR3 is TGTGCCAGCAGACTTCAGGGGTTGGGTTACGAGCAGTACTTC.

The CDR3: CASSLSNEKLFF. DNA for the CDR3: TGTGCCAGCAGTTTAAGTAATGAAAAACTGTTTTTT. The rearrangement joins TRBV12-3 or TRBV12-4 to TRBJ1-4, with D uncertain. CDR3 length: 12 amino acids. Trimming pared 2 bases from V and 4 bases from J, leaving 2 bases between.

The sample holds a few counts of this clonotype. The chain combines TRBV6-2 or TRBV6-3 with TRBJ2-2, with D possibly being TRBD1 (5 bases). Germline V gives CDR1 MNHEY, CDR2 SVGEGT. V lost 7 bases and J 7 bases, leaving 10 bases between the germline ends. This CDR3 comprises 12 residues. CDR3 protein: CASKGLVGELFF. CDR3 DNA sequence: TGTGCCAGCAAGGGGCTCGTCGGGGAGCTGTTTTTT.

The chain couples TRBV6-5 to TRBJ2-1; the match to TRBD1 covers 9 bases. The germline gives CDR1 MNHEY, CDR2 SVGAGI. The CDR3 extends over 15 amino acids. J lost 4 bases, V lost 0 bases, and 1 base had no gene match. In DNA form, the CDR3 reads TGTGCCAGCAGTTACTCGACAGGGGGTTACAATGAGCAGTTCTTC. As protein: CASSYSTGGYNEQFF.

This chain uses TRBV10-3 with TRBJ2-1; 15 bases are a match to TRBD2. The CDR3 loop spans 19 amino acids. The ends lost 4 bases at V and 0 bases at J; junction bases unmatched: 7. The V gene's germline CDR1 is ENHRY and CDR2 SYGVKD. The CDR3 loop reads CAISVGLAGGRASYNEQFF. The CDR3 region has the DNA TGTGCCATCAGTGTGGGACTAGCGGGGGGCCGCGCCTCCTACAATGAGCAGTTCTTC.

This clonotype turned up a few times. The chain employs TRBV12-3 or TRBV12-4 and TRBJ1-5, with 8 bases lining up with TRBD1. V dropped 2 bases and J dropped 4; count of bases not matched to a gene: 4. The CDR3 covers 15 residues. This chain's CDR3 is CASSLWTGTNQPQHF. The DNA for the CDR3 is TGTGCCAGCAGTTTATGGACAGGGACAAATCAGCCCCAGCATTTT.

This rearrangement joins TRBV7-3 to TRBJ2-1; 7 positions agree with TRBD1. Germline V lookup: CDR1 SGHTA, CDR2 FQGTGA. The CDR3 totals 12 residues. The J segment lost 9 bases and the V segment lost 7 bases, leaving 6 bases of the junction unmatched. CDR3 protein: CASNTGAGEQFF. In DNA form, the CDR3 reads TGTGCCAGCAATACAGGGGCGGGTGAGCAGTTCTTC. Together with reference TRBV7-3 and TRBJ2-1, the CDR3 gives the full variable domain: GAGVSQTPSNKVTEKGKYVELRCDPISGHTALYWYRQSLGQGPEFLIYFQGTGAADDSGLPNDRFFAVRPEGSVSTLKIQRTERGDSAVYLCASNTGAGEQFFGPGTRLTVL.

V usage is TRBV12-3 or TRBV12-4 and J usage is TRBJ2-3; D may be TRBD1 (5 bases). This CDR3 comprises 12 residues. V shed 6 bases and J shed 4 bases, with 8 bases lying between them. CDR3 sequence (DNA): TGTGCCAGCAGCAGGGAATCAGATACGCAGTATTTT. Translation gives CASSRESDTQYF.

This clonotype was recorded a few times. The rearrangement joins TRBV7-2 to TRBJ2-3; 7 nucleotides line up with TRBD1. Germline CDR1 and CDR2: SGHTA and FQGNSA. V was clipped by 5 bases and J by 0 bases; unmatched bases: 11. The CDR3 runs 17 residues. The CDR3 is CASSHDRVEPSTDTQYF. In DNA form, the CDR3 reads TGTGCCAGCAGCCATGACAGGGTTGAGCCTAGCACAGATACGCAGTATTTT.

The table lists this clonotype with a few counts. This chain uses TRBV5-1 with TRBJ2-3, with TRBD2 matching 11 bases. This CDR3 has 16 amino acids. Germline V gives CDR1 SGHRS, CDR2 YFSETQ. V was clipped by 4 bases and J by 1 base; unmatched bases: 5. The CDR3 nucleotides are TGCGCCAGCAGCCAGACTAGCGGGGTTGGCACAGATACGCAGTATTTT. Translated, it gives CASSQTSGVGTDTQYF. The complete variable domain, with remaining parts taken from reference TRBV5-1 and TRBJ2-3, reads KAGVTQTPRYLIKTRGQQVTLSCSPISGHRSVSWYQQTPGQGLQFLFEYFSETQRNKGNFPGRFSGRQFSNSRSEMNVSTLELGDSALYLCASSQTSGVGTDTQYFGPGTRLTVL.

This clonotype was detected a few times. This chain uses TRBV7-9 with TRBJ2-7, with no clear D. Trimming removed 4 bases at V and 3 bases at J, with 13 bases between. The CDR3 totals 14 residues. CDR1 is SEHNR and CDR2 is FQNEAQ in the germline V gene (reference sequence). CDR3 nucleotide sequence: TGTGCCAGCAGCTCCAATCGTGACAACTACGAGCAGTACGTC. Protein product: CASSSNRDNYEQYV.